Each of the 6 T cell receptor beta chains below was sequenced from the same sample in a study of CD8+ T cells in alopecia areata. RNA was isolated and reverse transcribed to cDNA, the sequencing template. Some clones are missing from TCRdb's copy, which holds only in-frame ones; the method was immunoSEQ multiplex PCR. The repertoire holds approximately 210,000 clones, with approximately 56% as singletons. Treatment described: oral pan-JAK inhibitor, 5-10 mg twice daily. The specimen was CD4+ T cells sorted from blood, collected at week 4, from a patient treated with tofacitinib. All receptors derive from a human donor with alopecia areata.

The V and J genes are TRBV4-1 and TRBJ2-7; D unresolved. Germline-derived CDR1 and CDR2 are MGHRA and YSYEKL. With 1 base removed from V and 3 bases from J, the gap between germline ends came to 19 bases. The CDR3 runs 17 residues. This CDR3 is CASSQGTGYRPDYEQYF. CDR3 nucleotide sequence: TGCGCCAGCAGCCAAGGGACGGGTTATCGGCCCGACTACGAGCAGTACTTC.

The rearrangement joins TRBV9 to TRBJ2-6, with 9 nucleotides matching TRBD1. The junction had 11 bases not matched to a gene; V was cut back by 4 bases and J by 0 bases. The CDR3 runs to 19 residues. CDR1 is SGDLS and CDR2 is YYNGEE in the germline V gene. The CDR3 DNA follows: TGTGCCAGCAGCCCCCACCCCTGGACAGGGGACTCTGGGGCCAACGTCCTGACTTTC. It specifies CASSPHPWTGDSGANVLTF.

This clone was found a few times. The chain employs TRBV29-1 and TRBJ1-3, with TRBD1 as a possible D gene (5 bases). This CDR3 contains 12 residues. Germline values: CDR1 SQVTM, CDR2 ANQGSEA. V was shortened by 4 bases and J by 2 bases, with 6 bases between the two germline ends. CDR3 amino acids: CSVAGTGNTIYF. DNA of the CDR3: TGCAGCGTTGCAGGGACTGGAAACACCATATATTTT.

This rearrangement joins TRBV15 to TRBJ2-5, with D possibly matching TRBD1 (6 bases). The V gene lost 1 base and the J gene lost 5 bases, with 14 bases spanning the gap. The CDR3 runs to 15 residues. The germline V gene encodes CDR1 LNHNV and CDR2 YYDKDF (reference sequence). CDR3 sequence reads: CATSRGWDTLETQYF. CDR3 sequence (DNA): TGTGCCACCAGCAGAGGGTGGGACACTTTGGAGACCCAGTACTTC.

In this sample, this clone turned up a few times. The V gene is TRBV19, the J gene TRBJ1-1, with TRBD1 matching over 8 bases. J lost 0 bases, V lost 1 base, and 7 bases had no gene match. Germline V gene data show CDR1 as LNHDA and CDR2 as SQIVND (reference sequence). CDR3 length: 17 residues. As DNA, the CDR3 is TGTGCCAGTAGTATAGGCAAGGGACAGGCCGTGAACACTGAAGCTTTCTTT. Translation gives CASSIGKGQAVNTEAFF.

Only a few counts were recorded for this clone. This chain uses TRBV30 with TRBJ2-4; D remains unclear. Germline V gene data show CDR1 as GTSNPN and CDR2 as SVGIG (reference sequence). V was pared by 4 bases and J by 5 bases, with 3 bases between. The CDR3 has 10 residues. CDR3 protein: CAWKENIQYF. Written as DNA, the CDR3 is TGTGCCTGGAAGGAAAACATTCAGTACTTC.